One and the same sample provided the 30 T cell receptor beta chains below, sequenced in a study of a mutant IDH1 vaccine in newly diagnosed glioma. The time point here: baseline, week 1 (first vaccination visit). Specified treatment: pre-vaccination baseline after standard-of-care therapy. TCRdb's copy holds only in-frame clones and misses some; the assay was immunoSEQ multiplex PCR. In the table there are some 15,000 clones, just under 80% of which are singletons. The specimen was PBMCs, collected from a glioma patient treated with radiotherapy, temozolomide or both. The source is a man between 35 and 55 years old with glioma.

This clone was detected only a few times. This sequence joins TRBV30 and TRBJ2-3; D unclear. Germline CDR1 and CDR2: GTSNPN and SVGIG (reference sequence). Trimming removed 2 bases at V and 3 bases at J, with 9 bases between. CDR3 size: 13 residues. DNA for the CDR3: TGTGCCTGGAGTCAAAGAAGTACAGATACGCAGTATTTT. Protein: CAWSQRSTDTQYF.

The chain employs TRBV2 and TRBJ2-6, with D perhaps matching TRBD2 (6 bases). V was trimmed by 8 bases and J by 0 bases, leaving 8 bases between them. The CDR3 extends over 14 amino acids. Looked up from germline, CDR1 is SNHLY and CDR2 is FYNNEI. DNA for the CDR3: TGTGCCAGCGGGGAGGACTCTGGGGCCAACGTCCTGACTTTC. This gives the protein CASGEDSGANVLTF.

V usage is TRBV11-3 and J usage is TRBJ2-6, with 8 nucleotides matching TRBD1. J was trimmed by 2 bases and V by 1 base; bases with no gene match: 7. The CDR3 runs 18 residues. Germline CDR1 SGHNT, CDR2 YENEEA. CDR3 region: CASSLASGGQAGANVLTF. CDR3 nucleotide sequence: TGTGCCAGCAGCTTAGCCTCAGGGGGACAGGCTGGGGCCAACGTCCTGACTTTC.

The CDR3 spells CASSSYRTSGRAGTQYF. CDR3 nucleotide sequence: TGTGCCAGTAGTTCTTACCGGACTAGCGGGAGGGCCGGGACCCAGTACTTC. The chain uses TRBV19 and TRBJ2-5, with 15 bases matching TRBD2. The CDR3 has 17 residues. Germline CDR1 and CDR2: LNHDA and SQIVND (reference sequence). After removal of 5 bases from V and 7 bases from J, the junction contained 11 bases not matched to a gene.

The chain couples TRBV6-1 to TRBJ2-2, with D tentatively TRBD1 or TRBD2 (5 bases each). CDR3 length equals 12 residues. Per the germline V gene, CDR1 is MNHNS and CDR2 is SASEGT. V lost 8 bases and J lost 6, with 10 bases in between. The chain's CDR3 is CASFLGAGELFF. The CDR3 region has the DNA TGTGCCAGCTTCTTGGGGGCCGGGGAGCTGTTTTTT.

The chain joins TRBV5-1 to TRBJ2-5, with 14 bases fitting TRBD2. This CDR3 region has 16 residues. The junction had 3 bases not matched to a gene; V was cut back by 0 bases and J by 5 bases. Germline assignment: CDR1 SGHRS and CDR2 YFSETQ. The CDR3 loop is CASSLAGTSGSETQYF. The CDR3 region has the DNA TGCGCCAGCAGCTTGGCAGGGACTAGCGGGAGTGAGACCCAGTACTTC.

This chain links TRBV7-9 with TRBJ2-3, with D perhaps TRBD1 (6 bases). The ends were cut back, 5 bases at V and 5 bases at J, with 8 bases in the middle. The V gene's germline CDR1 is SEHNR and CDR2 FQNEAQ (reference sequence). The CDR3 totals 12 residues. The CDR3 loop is CASSPQGDTQYF. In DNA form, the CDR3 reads TGTGCCAGCAGCCCACAGGGAGATACGCAGTATTTT.

The CDR3 DNA sequence: TGTGCCAGCAGCGAAGGAGGGGGCGGGAGTGGAGAGCAGTACTTC. Translated, it gives CASSEGGGGSGEQYF. The chain joins TRBV9 to TRBJ2-7; D may match TRBD1 or TRBD2 (7 bases each). This CDR3 contains 15 residues. V lost 3 bases to trimming and J lost 7 bases, with 20 bases between them. The germline V gene has CDR1 SGDLS and CDR2 YYNGEE. Drawing the rest from reference TRBV9 and TRBJ2-7, the complete variable domain is DSGVTQTPKHLITATGQRVTLRCSPRSGDLSVYWYQQSLDQGLQFLIQYYNGEERAKGNILERFSAQQFPDLHSELNLSSLELGDSALYFCASSEGGGGSGEQYFGPGTRLTVT.

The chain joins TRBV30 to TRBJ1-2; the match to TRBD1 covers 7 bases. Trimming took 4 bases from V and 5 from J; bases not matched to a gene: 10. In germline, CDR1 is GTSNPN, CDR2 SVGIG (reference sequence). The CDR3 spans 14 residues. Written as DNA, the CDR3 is TGTGCCTGGACAAAAAACCCGGGACAGTATGGCTACACCTTC. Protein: CAWTKNPGQYGYTF. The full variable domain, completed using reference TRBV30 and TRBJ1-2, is SQTIHQWPATLVQPVGSPLSLECTVEGTSNPNLYWYRQAAGRGLQLLFYSVGIGQISSEVPQNLSASRPQDRQFILSSKKLLLSDSGFYLCAWTKNPGQYGYTFGSGTRLTVV.

The CDR3 sequence is CASSLAGTGGFGGAFF. As DNA, the CDR3 is TGCGCCAGCAGCTTGGCCGGGACAGGGGGCTTCGGCGGTGCTTTCTTT. This chain connects TRBV5-1 to TRBJ1-1, with 12 bases identical to TRBD1. CDR3 length: 16 residues. V shed 0 bases and J 11 bases; nucleotides not matched to a gene: 11. The germline V gene has CDR1 SGHRS and CDR2 YFSETQ. The full variable domain, with the rest looked up from reference TRBV5-1 and TRBJ1-1, is KAGVTQTPRYLIKTRGQQVTLSCSPISGHRSVSWYQQTPGQGLQFLFEYFSETQRNKGNFPGRFSGRQFSNSRSEMNVSTLELGDSALYLCASSLAGTGGFGGAFFGQGTRLTVV.

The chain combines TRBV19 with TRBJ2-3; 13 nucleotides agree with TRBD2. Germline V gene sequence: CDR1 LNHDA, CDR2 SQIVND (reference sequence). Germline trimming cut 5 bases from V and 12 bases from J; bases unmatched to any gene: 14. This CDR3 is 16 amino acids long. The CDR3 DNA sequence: TGTGCCAGTAGTGCCACTAGCGGGAGGGCCTGGGAAGTTCAGTATTTT. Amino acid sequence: CASSATSGRAWEVQYF.

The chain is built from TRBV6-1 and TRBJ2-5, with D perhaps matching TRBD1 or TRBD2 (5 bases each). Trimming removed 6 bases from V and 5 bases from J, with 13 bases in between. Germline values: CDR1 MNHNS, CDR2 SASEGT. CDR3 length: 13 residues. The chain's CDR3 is CASRILGDETQYF. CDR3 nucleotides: TGTGCCAGCAGGATATTAGGGGACGAGACCCAGTACTTC.

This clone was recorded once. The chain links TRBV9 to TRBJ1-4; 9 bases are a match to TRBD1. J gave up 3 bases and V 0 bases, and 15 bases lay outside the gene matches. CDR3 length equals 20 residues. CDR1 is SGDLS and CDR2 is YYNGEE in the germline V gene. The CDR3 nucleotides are TGTGCCAGCAGCGTAGAACCTCTTCGGGACAGGGATGTTTCTAATGAAAAACTGTTTTTT. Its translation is CASSVEPLRDRDVSNEKLFF.

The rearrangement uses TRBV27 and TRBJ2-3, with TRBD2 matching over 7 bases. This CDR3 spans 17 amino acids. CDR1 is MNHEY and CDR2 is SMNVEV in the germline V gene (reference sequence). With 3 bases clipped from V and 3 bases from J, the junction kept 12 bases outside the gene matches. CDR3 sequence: CASSLGRGRAGTDTQYF. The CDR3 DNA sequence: TGTGCCAGCAGTTTGGGTCGAGGGAGGGCCGGGACAGATACGCAGTATTTT.

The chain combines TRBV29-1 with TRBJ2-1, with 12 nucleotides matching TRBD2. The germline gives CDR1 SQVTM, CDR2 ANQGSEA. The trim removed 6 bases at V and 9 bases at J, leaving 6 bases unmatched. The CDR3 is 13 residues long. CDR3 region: CSVATSGRGEQFF. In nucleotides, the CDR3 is TGCAGCGTCGCGACTAGCGGGAGAGGTGAGCAGTTCTTC.

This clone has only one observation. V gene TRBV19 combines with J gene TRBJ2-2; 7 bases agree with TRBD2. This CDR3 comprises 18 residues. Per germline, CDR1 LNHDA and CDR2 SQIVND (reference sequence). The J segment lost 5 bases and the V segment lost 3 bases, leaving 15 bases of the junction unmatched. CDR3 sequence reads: CASSIDGYQRDKTGELFF. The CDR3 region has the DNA TGTGCCAGTAGTATTGATGGGTACCAGCGGGATAAGACCGGGGAGCTGTTTTTT.

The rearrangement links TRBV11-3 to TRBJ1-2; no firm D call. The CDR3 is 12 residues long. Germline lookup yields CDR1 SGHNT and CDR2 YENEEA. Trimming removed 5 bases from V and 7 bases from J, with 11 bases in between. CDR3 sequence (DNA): TGTGCCAGCAGCCACAATGGGCGTGGCTACACCTTC. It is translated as CASSHNGRGYTF. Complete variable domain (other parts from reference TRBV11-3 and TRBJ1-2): EAGVVQSPRYKIIEKKQPVAFWCNPISGHNTLYWYLQNLGQGPELLIRYENEEAVDDSQLPKDRFSAERLKGVDSTLKIQPAELGDSAVYLCASSHNGRGYTFGSGTRLTVV.

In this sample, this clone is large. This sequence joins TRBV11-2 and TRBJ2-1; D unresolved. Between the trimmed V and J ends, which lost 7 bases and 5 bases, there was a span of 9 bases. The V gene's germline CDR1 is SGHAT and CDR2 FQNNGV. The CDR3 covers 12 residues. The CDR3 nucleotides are TGTGCCAGCAAAATAGGTAACAATGAGCAGTTCTTC. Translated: CASKIGNNEQFF. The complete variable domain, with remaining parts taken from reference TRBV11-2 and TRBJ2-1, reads EAGVAQSPRYKIIEKRQSVAFWCNPISGHATLYWYQQILGQGPKLLIQFQNNGVVDDSQLPKDRFSAERLKGVDSTLKIQPAKLEDSAVYLCASKIGNNEQFFGPGTRLTVL.

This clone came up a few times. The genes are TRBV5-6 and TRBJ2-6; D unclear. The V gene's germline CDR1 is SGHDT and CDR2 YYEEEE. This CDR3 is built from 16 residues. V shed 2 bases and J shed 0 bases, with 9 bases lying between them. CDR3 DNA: TGTGCCAGCAGCTTAATCAGTTTCTCTGGGGCCAACGTCCTGACTTTC. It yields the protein CASSLISFSGANVLTF.

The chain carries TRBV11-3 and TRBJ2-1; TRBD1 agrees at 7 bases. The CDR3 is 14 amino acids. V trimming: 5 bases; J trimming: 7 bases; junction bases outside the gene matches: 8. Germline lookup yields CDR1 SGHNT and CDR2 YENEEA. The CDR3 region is CASSVARQGNEQFF. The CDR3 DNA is TGTGCCAGCAGCGTCGCAAGACAGGGAAATGAGCAGTTCTTC.

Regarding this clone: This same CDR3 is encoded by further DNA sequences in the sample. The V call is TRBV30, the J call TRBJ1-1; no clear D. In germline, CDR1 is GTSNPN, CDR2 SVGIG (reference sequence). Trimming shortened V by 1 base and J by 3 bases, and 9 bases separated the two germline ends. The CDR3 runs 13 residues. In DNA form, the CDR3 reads TGTGCCTGGAGTGAGGCAGGACACACTGAAGCTTTCTTT. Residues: CAWSEAGHTEAFF.

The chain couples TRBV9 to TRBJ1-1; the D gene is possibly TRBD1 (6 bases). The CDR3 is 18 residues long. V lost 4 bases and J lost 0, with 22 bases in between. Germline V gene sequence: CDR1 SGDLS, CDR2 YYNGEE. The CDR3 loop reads CASSPGAYEGPLNTEAFF. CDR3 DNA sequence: TGTGCCAGCAGCCCGGGGGCTTACGAAGGACCCTTGAACACTGAAGCTTTCTTT.

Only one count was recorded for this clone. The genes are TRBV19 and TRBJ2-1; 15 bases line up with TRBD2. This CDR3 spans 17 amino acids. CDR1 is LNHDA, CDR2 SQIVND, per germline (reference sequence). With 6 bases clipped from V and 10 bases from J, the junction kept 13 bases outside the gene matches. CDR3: CASRSRTSGRAGGEQFF. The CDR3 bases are TGTGCCAGTAGATCAAGGACTAGCGGGAGGGCCGGGGGAGAGCAGTTCTTC.

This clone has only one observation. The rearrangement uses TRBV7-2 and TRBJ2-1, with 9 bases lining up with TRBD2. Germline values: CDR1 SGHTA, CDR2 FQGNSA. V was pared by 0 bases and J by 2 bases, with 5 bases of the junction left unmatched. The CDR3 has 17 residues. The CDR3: CASSLATLAGPYNEQFF. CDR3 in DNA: TGTGCCAGCAGCTTAGCTACCCTAGCGGGGCCCTACAATGAGCAGTTCTTC.

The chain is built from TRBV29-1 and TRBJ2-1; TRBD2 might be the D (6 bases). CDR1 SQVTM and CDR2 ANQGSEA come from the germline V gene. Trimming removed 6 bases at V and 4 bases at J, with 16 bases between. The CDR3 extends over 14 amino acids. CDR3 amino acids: CSVNRDGLYNEQFF. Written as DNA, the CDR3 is TGCAGCGTAAACCGGGACGGACTATACAATGAGCAGTTCTTC.

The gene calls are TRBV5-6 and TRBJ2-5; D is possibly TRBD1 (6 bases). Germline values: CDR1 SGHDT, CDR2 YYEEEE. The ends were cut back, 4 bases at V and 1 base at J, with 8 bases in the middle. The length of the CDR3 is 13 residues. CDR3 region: CASSRDIQETQYF. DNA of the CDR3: TGTGCCAGCAGCAGGGACATCCAAGAGACCCAGTACTTC.

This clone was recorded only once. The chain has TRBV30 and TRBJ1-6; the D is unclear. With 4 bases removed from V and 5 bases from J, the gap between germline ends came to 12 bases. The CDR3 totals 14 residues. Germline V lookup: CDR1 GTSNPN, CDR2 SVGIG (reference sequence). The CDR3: CAWNPGLHNSPLHF. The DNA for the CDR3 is TGTGCCTGGAACCCAGGACTTCATAATTCACCCCTCCACTTT.

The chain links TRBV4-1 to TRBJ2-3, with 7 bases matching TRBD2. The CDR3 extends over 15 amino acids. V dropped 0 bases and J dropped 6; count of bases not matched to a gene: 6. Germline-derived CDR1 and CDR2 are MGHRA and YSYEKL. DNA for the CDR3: TGCGCCAGCAGCCAAGACTCGACTAGCCCCGATACGCAGTATTTT. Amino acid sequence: CASSQDSTSPDTQYF.

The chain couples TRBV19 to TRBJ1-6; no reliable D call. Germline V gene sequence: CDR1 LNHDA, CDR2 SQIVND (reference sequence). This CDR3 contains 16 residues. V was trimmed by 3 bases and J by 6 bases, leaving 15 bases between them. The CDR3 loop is CASSMTGPRGNSPLHF. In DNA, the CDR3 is TGTGCCAGTAGTATGACCGGCCCCCGGGGTAATTCACCCCTCCACTTT.

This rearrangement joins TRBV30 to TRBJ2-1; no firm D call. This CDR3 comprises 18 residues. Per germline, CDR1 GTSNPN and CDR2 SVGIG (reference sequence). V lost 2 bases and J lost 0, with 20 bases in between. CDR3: CAWSKLTVAPSSYNEQFF. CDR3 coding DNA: TGTGCCTGGAGTAAATTGACGGTGGCTCCGAGCTCCTACAATGAGCAGTTCTTC.